One and the same sample provided the 23 T cell receptor beta chains below, sequenced in a study of tissue T cells after allogeneic stem cell transplantation. Assay used: immunoSEQ multiplex PCR; TCRdb lists only in-frame clones, some missing. The repertoire includes more than 20,000 clones, roughly 72% of them detected once, and under 0.75% sits in the top ten. The sequencing input was spleen. The receptors were sampled from a female BALB/c mouse in good health. The MHC haplotype of the strain is H2-d.

On this clone: Any gene name here is a mouse gene name. The read ends 1 residue early relative to the CDR3; the germline J gene fills the gap. The same CDR3 also results from other DNA sequences found in this sample. The chain has TRBV19 and TRBJ1-1; D remains ambiguous. The germline V gene has CDR1 FNHDT and CDR2 SITEND (reference sequence). The CDR3 is made up of 13 amino acids. V was shortened by 5 bases and J by 0 bases, with 8 bases between the two germline ends. The CDR3 region is CASSITANTEVFF. The CDR3 DNA, read in part, is TGTGCCAGCAGCATAACAGCAAACACAGAAGTCTTC.

About this clone itself: The genes are named according to mouse. The read ends 1 residue early relative to the CDR3; the germline J gene fills the gap. This chain links TRBV14 with TRBJ2-3, with D perhaps assigned TRBD1 or TRBD2 (6 bases each). Germline assignment: CDR1 SGHDT and CDR2 FRDEAV. The V end was cut by 2 bases, the J end by 5 bases, with 15 bases between. CDR3 length: 15 amino acids. Incomplete CDR3 DNA: TGTGCCAGCAGTTTTTCGGGGGCGCGTGAAGAAACGCTGTAT. This gives the protein CASSFSGAREETLY. The full-length CDR3 reads as CASSFSGAREETLYF.

As concerns this clone: The genes are named according to mouse. Read data end 1 residue before the CDR3 end; the end is taken from the germline J gene. The rearrangement links TRBV5 to TRBJ2-5, with 8 positions matching TRBD2. Germline CDR1 and CDR2: LGHNA and YNLKQL (reference sequence). The CDR3 extends over 14 amino acids. After removal of 4 bases from V and 3 bases from J, the junction contained 3 bases not matched to a gene. The CDR3 sequence is CASSPHWGQDTQYF. CDR3 DNA, as far as it was read: TGTGCCAGCAGCCCCCACTGGGGGCAAGACACCCAGTAC.

As concerns this clone: The gene names given are mouse names. The CDR3 extends 1 residue past the end of the read, so its final part is completed from the germline J gene. The chain joins TRBV3 to TRBJ1-5; TRBD1 agrees at 11 bases. This CDR3 comprises 15 residues. V lost 5 bases, J lost 3 bases, and 3 bases stayed unmatched. Germline V lookup: CDR1 SNHLY, CDR2 FYNGKV (reference sequence). The sequenced part of the CDR3 DNA is TGTGCCAGCAGCCACGGGACAGGGGGCAACCAGGCTCCGCTT. Amino acid sequence: CASSHGTGGNQAPL. The full CDR3 reads CASSHGTGGNQAPLF. The full variable domain, completed using reference TRBV3 and TRBJ1-5, is GPKVLQIPSHQIIDMGQMVTLNCDPVSNHLYFYWYKQILGQQMEFLVNFYNGKVMEKSKLFKDQFSVERPDGSYFTLKIQPTALEDSAVYFCASSHGTGGNQAPLFGEGTRLSVL.

This clone was picked up a small number of times. The listed genes are named as in mouse. The CDR3 extends 1 residue past the end of the read, so its final part is completed from the germline J gene. The J gene is TRBJ1-5, the V gene TRBV13-1, with unresolved D. The germline V and J ends were trimmed by 0 bases and 4 bases, with 17 bases remaining between them. Germline V gene data show CDR1 as NSHNY and CDR2 as SYGAGN. The CDR3 spans 17 residues. The CDR3 sequence: CASSDAKGALGNQAPLF. CDR3 DNA (partial): TGTGCCAGCAGTGATGCAAAGGGAGCATTGGGGAACCAGGCTCCGCTT.

About this clone itself: The genes and germline here are from mouse. The CDR3 end falls 1 residue outside the read, so it is completed with the germline J gene. The chain links TRBV13-1 to TRBJ1-1; D is possibly TRBD1 (6 bases). V lost 5 bases to trimming and J lost 4 bases, with 15 bases between them. The CDR3 has 14 amino acids. Germline V gene data show CDR1 as NSHNY and CDR2 as SYGAGN. The CDR3 reads CASRAGTILTEVFF. CDR3 bases read: TGTGCCAGCAGGGCCGGGACAATACTCACAGAAGTCTTC.

Remarks on this clone: The genes are named according to mouse. Read coverage stops 1 residue before the CDR3 terminus; the germline J gene supplies the remainder. This chain joins TRBV29 and TRBJ1-2, with D uncertain. Germline V CDR1 and CDR2: MSHET, SYDVDS. The ends were cut back, 6 bases at V and 0 bases at J, with 11 bases in the middle. CDR3 size: 14 residues. This CDR3 reads CASSPQRANSDYTF. CDR3 bases read: TGTGCTAGCAGCCCACAGCGAGCAAACTCCGACTACACC.

Concerning this clone itself: Genes here carry mouse names. The sequence runs out 1 residue before the end of the CDR3; the remainder is reconstructed from the germline J gene. The chain carries TRBV19 and TRBJ2-4; TRBD2 might be the D (6 bases). CDR3 length equals 13 residues. Germline CDR1 is FNHDT and CDR2 is SITEND (reference sequence). The V gene lost 0 bases and the J gene lost 5 bases, with 7 bases spanning the gap. The sequenced part of the CDR3 DNA is TGTGCCAGCAGTATAGGGGGACTAAACACCTTGTAC. Translating gives CASSIGGLNTLY. The whole CDR3 protein reads CASSIGGLNTLYF.

Points on this clone: Gene and germline names: mouse. The CDR3 spells CASSQALTGGAKDTQYF. CDR3 DNA, as far as it was read: TGTGCCAGCAGCCAAGCTCTGACTGGGGGGGCGAAAGACACCCAGTAC. This chain uses TRBV5 with TRBJ2-5, with TRBD2 matching over 12 bases. Read coverage stops 1 residue before the CDR3 terminus; the germline J gene supplies the remainder. The CDR3 covers 17 residues. Per the germline V gene, CDR1 is LGHNA and CDR2 is YNLKQL (reference sequence). V gave up 1 base and J gave up 4 bases; unmatched junction bases: 6.

As for this clone: Gene names denote mouse genes. The read terminates 1 residue before the CDR3 end, so the remaining end is supplied by the germline J gene. This chain joins TRBV5 and TRBJ1-3; TRBD1 matches 11 bases. Germline CDR1 reads LGHNA; CDR2 reads YNLKQL (reference sequence). The CDR3 runs 16 residues. V dropped 2 bases and J dropped 2; count of bases not matched to a gene: 2. CDR3 DNA (partial): TGTGCCAGCAGCCAACGGGGACAGGGGGCTGGAAATACGCTCTAT. Its translation is CASSQRGQGAGNTLY. The entire CDR3 protein reads CASSQRGQGAGNTLYF.

Notes on this clone: Mouse names are used for the genes. The CDR3 end is not reached by the read, which stops 1 residue before it; the germline J gene fills it in. V gene TRBV12-2 combines with J gene TRBJ2-1; TRBD2 matches 8 bases. The CDR3 covers 16 residues. V dropped 0 bases and J dropped 6; count of bases not matched to a gene: 9. Looked up from germline, CDR1 is SGHLS and CDR2 is HYDKME. The CDR3 bases that were read are TGTGCCAGCTCTCTCGAGGGGGGGGGCGCTCTTGCTGAGCAGTTC. It codes for CASSLEGGGALAEQF. The complete CDR3 protein is CASSLEGGGALAEQFF.

In the case of this clone: The gene symbols are mouse symbols. From the germline J gene comes the end of the CDR3, since the read stops 1 residue before it. The rearrangement uses TRBV4 and TRBJ2-4; a weak D match, TRBD1 (6 bases). V dropped 8 bases and J dropped 0 bases, with 12 bases sitting between them. Germline CDR1 and CDR2: LGHDT and YNNKQL (reference sequence). The CDR3 sequence is 14 residues long. The CDR3 sequence: CASGGTPSQNTLYF. The CDR3 DNA, read in part, is TGTGCCAGCGGCGGGACACCTAGTCAAAACACCTTGTAC.

This clone has more than one count but fewer than ten. The gene symbols are mouse symbols. The missing CDR3 end, 1 residue past where the read stops, is filled in from the germline J gene. The chain has TRBV31 and TRBJ2-7; TRBD2 matches 10 bases. Trimming took 3 bases from V and 5 from J; bases not matched to a gene: 4. Looked up from germline, CDR1 is GKSSPN and CDR2 is SITVG. The CDR3 extends over 13 amino acids. Incomplete CDR3 DNA: TGTGCCTGGAGCTGGGGGGGCGCAGATGAACAGTAC. It specifies CAWSWGGADEQY. Given in full, the CDR3 is CAWSWGGADEQYF.

On this clone itself: These gene names are mouse names. The observed sequence ends 1 residue before the CDR3 terminus, with the missing tail filled in from the germline J gene. V usage is TRBV4 and J usage is TRBJ2-3; perhaps TRBD1 as D (6 bases). The CDR3 consists of 14 residues. Per germline, CDR1 LGHDT and CDR2 YNNKQL (reference sequence). Between the trimmed V and J ends, which lost 4 bases and 3 bases, there was a span of 11 bases. The part of the CDR3 DNA that was read is TGTGCCAGCAGCTTCGGGACAAAAGCAGAAACGCTGTAT. This gives the protein CASSFGTKAETLY. The whole CDR3 protein reads CASSFGTKAETLYF.

Turning to this clone: Germline and genes: mouse. The DNA ends 1 residue before the CDR3 does, and the rest of the CDR3 is filled in from the germline J gene. The rearrangement uses TRBV19 and TRBJ2-2, with TRBD2 matching over 8 bases. This CDR3 contains 15 residues. In germline, CDR1 is FNHDT, CDR2 SITEND (reference sequence). V lost 0 bases to trimming and J lost 4 bases; unmatched junction nucleotides: 2. The sequenced CDR3 bases are TGTGCCAGCAGTATAGCTGGGGGGACCACCGGGCAGCTCTAC. Translated, it gives CASSIAGGTTGQLY. The full CDR3 reads CASSIAGGTTGQLYF.

For this clone: Mouse names are used for the genes. The read terminates 1 residue before the CDR3 end, so the remaining end is supplied by the germline J gene. J is TRBJ1-5 and V is TRBV30; TRBD1 matches at 7 bases. The CDR3 has 14 amino acids. Germline-derived CDR1 and CDR2 are SQVVS and ANEGSEA. V trimming: 3 bases; J trimming: 1 base; junction bases outside the gene matches: 3. CDR3 DNA, as far as it was read: TGTAGTTCTAGTGGGGACAGAAACAACCAGGCTCCGCTT. It codes for CSSSGDRNNQAPL. From start to end, the CDR3 is CSSSGDRNNQAPLF.

With regard to this clone: Gene names are mouse gene names. The missing CDR3 end, 1 residue past where the read stops, is filled in from the germline J gene. The rearrangement joins TRBV31 to TRBJ2-5, with TRBD2 matching over 7 bases. CDR1 and CDR2 (germline): GKSSPN, SITVG. V was pared by 0 bases and J by 0 bases, with 3 bases of the junction left unmatched. The CDR3 length is 15 residues. The chain's CDR3 is CAWSLLGDNQDTQYF. Partial CDR3 DNA: TGTGCCTGGAGTCTCCTGGGGGATAACCAAGACACCCAGTAC.

On this clone: Mouse gene names and germline throughout. The read ends 1 residue before the CDR3 terminus; that terminus is restored from the germline J gene. The sample holds other DNA sequences that translate to the same CDR3. The rearrangement joins TRBV19 to TRBJ1-5, with 7 bases fitting TRBD1. The CDR3 is 14 amino acids. Germline loops: CDR1 FNHDT, CDR2 SITEND (reference sequence). J lost 6 bases, V lost 0 bases, and 3 bases had no gene match. CDR3 loop: CASSIGQGFQAPLF. The sequenced part of the CDR3 DNA is TGTGCCAGCAGTATAGGACAGGGATTCCAGGCTCCGCTT.

As to this clone: The genes and germline here are from mouse. Read data end 1 residue before the CDR3 end; the end is taken from the germline J gene. The V and J genes are TRBV4 and TRBJ1-6; D possibly corresponds to TRBD1 (6 bases). TRBJ1-6 is treated as an ORF (open reading frame) with a function not yet certain. V gave up 8 bases and J gave up 3 bases, with 8 bases separating them. The CDR3 has 13 amino acids. CDR1 and CDR2 (germline): LGHDT, YNNKQL (reference sequence). The sequenced part of the CDR3 DNA is TGTGCCAGCCAGGACAGCTATAATTCGCCCCTCTAC. Its translation: CASQDSYNSPLY. The entire CDR3 protein is CASQDSYNSPLYF.

About this clone: Gene names are the mouse ones. The read ends 1 residue early relative to the CDR3; the germline J gene fills the gap. This chain links TRBV13-2 with TRBJ1-6, with D uncertain. TRBJ1-6 is filed as an ORF, its function uncertain. CDR3 length: 14 residues. Germline V gives CDR1 NNHNN, CDR2 SYGAGS (reference sequence). Trimming left V 1 base short and J 3 bases short, with 5 bases between. The sequenced part of the CDR3 DNA is TGTGCCAGCGGTGATTTCAACTATAATTCGCCCCTCTAC. Translated, it gives CASGDFNYNSPLY. The CDR3 in its entirety is CASGDFNYNSPLYF.

Details on this clone: Genes here carry mouse names. The read finishes 1 residue shy of the CDR3 end, and the germline J gene is used to complete it. V gene TRBV24 combines with J gene TRBJ2-7; 8 nucleotides line up with TRBD1. This CDR3 has 13 amino acids. V shed 7 bases and J 3 bases; nucleotides not matched to a gene: 5. In germline, CDR1 is KGHTA, CDR2 FRNEEI. The CDR3 reads CASKATGVYEQYF. The part of the CDR3 DNA that was read is TGTGCCAGCAAAGCGACAGGGGTCTATGAACAGTAC.

To note about this clone: Gene names are mouse gene names. The CDR3 end is not reached by the read, which stops 1 residue before it; the germline J gene fills it in. This chain joins TRBV5 and TRBJ1-4; 7 bases align to TRBD1. Germline loops: CDR1 LGHNA, CDR2 YNLKQL (reference sequence). V lost 4 bases, J lost 2 bases, and 7 bases stayed unmatched. CDR3 length: 16 amino acids. CDR3: CASSPRQGGSNERLFF. The CDR3 bases that were read are TGTGCCAGCAGCCCCCGCCAGGGGGGATCCAACGAAAGATTATTT.

About this clone: Any gene name here is a mouse gene name. The sequenced fragment ends 1 residue before the CDR3 boundary, so the rest is inferred from the germline J gene. The J gene is TRBJ2-2, the V gene TRBV19, with 9 bases fitting TRBD1. There are 15 residues in the CDR3. Per germline, CDR1 FNHDT and CDR2 SITEND (reference sequence). With 0 bases clipped from V and 3 bases from J, the junction kept 0 bases outside the gene matches. The CDR3 sequence is CASSIGTGDTGQLYF. CDR3 DNA (partial): TGTGCCAGCAGTATAGGGACAGGGGACACCGGGCAGCTCTAC.